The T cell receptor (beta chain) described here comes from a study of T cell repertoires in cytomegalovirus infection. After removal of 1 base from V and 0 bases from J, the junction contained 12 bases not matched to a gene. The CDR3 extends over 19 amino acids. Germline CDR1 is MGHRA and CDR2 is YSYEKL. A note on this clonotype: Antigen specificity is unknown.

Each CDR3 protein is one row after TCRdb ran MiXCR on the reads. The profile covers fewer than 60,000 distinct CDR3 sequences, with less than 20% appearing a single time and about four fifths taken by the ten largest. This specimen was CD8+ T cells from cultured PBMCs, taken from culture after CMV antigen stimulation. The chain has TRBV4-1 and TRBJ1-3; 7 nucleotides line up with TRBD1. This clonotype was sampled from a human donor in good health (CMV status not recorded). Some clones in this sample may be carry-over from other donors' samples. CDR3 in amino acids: CASSQGTFRDSFSGNTIYF. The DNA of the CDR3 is TGCGCCAGCAGCCAAGGCACTTTCCGGGACAGTTTCTCTGGAAACACCATATATTTT.